The 13 T cell receptor beta chains presented below share a single source sample, sequenced in a study of cytomegalovirus exposure and HLA in healthy donors. The PCR employed 60 Vbeta primers together with 13 Jbeta primers. Assay used: immunoSEQ multiplex PCR; TCRdb lists only in-frame clones, some missing. Recorded for this sample: about 200,000 clones. The source material was PBMCs. These TCRs come from a girl aged 2 to 10 in good health and CMV-seropositive.

The chain joins TRBV19 to TRBJ1-4; no definite D call. V shed 3 bases and J shed 2 bases, with 10 bases lying between them. CDR1 is LNHDA and CDR2 is SQIVND in the germline V gene (reference sequence). The CDR3 consists of 15 residues. The CDR3 loop is CASSIGPGTNEKLFF. CDR3 nucleotides: TGTGCCAGTAGTATCGGCCCCGGGACTAATGAAAAACTGTTTTTT.

The rearrangement links TRBV18 to TRBJ2-1; unclear D gene. Germline loops: CDR1 KGHSH, CDR2 LQKENI. Deletions cut 3 bases from V and 13 bases from J, with 16 bases between. The CDR3 totals 13 residues. The CDR3 nucleotides read TGTGCCAGCTCACCTACTTCGTCCCAGGTTCAGTTCTTC. Its protein is CASSPTSSQVQFF.

The gene calls are TRBV5-1 and TRBJ2-5; TRBD1 aligns across 8 bases. V shed 0 bases, J shed 2 bases, and the junction held 9 bases outside the gene matches. Germline CDR1 SGHRS, CDR2 YFSETQ. CDR3 size: 17 residues. The CDR3 nucleotides are TGCGCCAGCAGCTTGGACGAAGGACAGGGTACACAAGAGACCCAGTACTTC. This gives the protein CASSLDEGQGTQETQYF.

The CDR3 bases are TGCGCCAGCAGCCCCGGACAGGGGGCGGGCACTGAAGCTTTCTTT. Its translation: CASSPGQGAGTEAFF. The chain recombines TRBV5-1 with TRBJ1-1, with 11 bases aligning to TRBD1. Germline assignment: CDR1 SGHRS and CDR2 YFSETQ. The V and J ends lost 4 bases and 4 bases, in that order; junction bases with no gene match: 6. The CDR3 spans 15 residues.

The chain combines TRBV11-2 with TRBJ2-1; TRBD1 might be the D (6 bases). CDR1 and CDR2 from the germline V gene are SGHAT and FQNNGV. The V end was cut by 0 bases, the J end by 14 bases, with 14 bases between. CDR3 size: 13 residues. CDR3 loop: CASSLDLGAVKFF. In nucleotides, the CDR3 is TGTGCCAGCAGCTTAGATCTGGGGGCAGTAAAGTTCTTC.

The chain is built from TRBV19 and TRBJ2-7; 10 nucleotides line up with TRBD1. This CDR3 is 14 amino acids long. V lost 3 bases and J lost 3; bases outside the gene matches: 2. Germline CDR1 and CDR2: LNHDA and SQIVND (reference sequence). The CDR3 region has the DNA TGTGCCAGTAGTATGGGACAGGGGAGCTACGAGCAGTACTTC. This translates into CASSMGQGSYEQYF. The complete variable domain, with remaining parts taken from reference TRBV19 and TRBJ2-7, reads DGGITQSPKYLFRKEGQNVTLSCEQNLNHDAMYWYRQDPGQGLRLIYYSQIVNDFQKGDIAEGYSVSREKKESFPLTVTSAQKNPTAFYLCASSMGQGSYEQYFGPGTRLTVT.

V and J are TRBV9 and TRBJ2-5; D perhaps matches TRBD2 (6 bases). The CDR3 consists of 13 residues. Looked up from germline, CDR1 is SGDLS and CDR2 is YYNGEE. With 4 bases removed from V and 5 bases from J, the gap between germline ends came to 12 bases. For the CDR3, the DNA is TGTGCCAGCAGCCCACGTGGGGGGGAGACCCAGTACTTC. Amino acids: CASSPRGGETQYF.

The chain uses TRBV19 and TRBJ2-1, with D hard to call. Per germline, CDR1 LNHDA and CDR2 SQIVND (reference sequence). CDR3 length: 11 amino acids. With 4 bases removed from V and 11 bases from J, the gap between germline ends came to 9 bases. In nucleotides, the CDR3 is TGTGCCAGTAGTAAGGAGACTCAGCAGTTCTTC. This encodes CASSKETQQFF.

This chain links TRBV2 with TRBJ2-2; tentative D call: TRBD2 (5 bases). CDR1 and CDR2 from the germline V gene are SNHLY and FYNNEI. The CDR3 spans 14 residues. Trimming left V 2 bases short and J 3 bases short, with 7 bases between. The CDR3 coding sequence is TGTGCCAGCAGTGAATTAGCGTACACCGGGGAGCTGTTTTTT. Amino acid sequence: CASSELAYTGELFF.

The rearrangement uses TRBV28 and TRBJ2-1; TRBD2 agrees at 12 bases. CDR3 length: 20 residues. Germline V lookup: CDR1 MDHEN, CDR2 SYDVKM. Losses at the gene ends were 6 bases for V and 8 bases for J; bases not matched to a gene: 23. The CDR3 nucleotides read TGTGCCAGCAGCTTCCCGCTTAGTGGTACTAGCGGGAGGTCGAGGGATGAGCAGTTCTTC. It codes for CASSFPLSGTSGRSRDEQFF.

The V and J genes are TRBV28 and TRBJ2-1; maybe TRBD1 (6 bases). With 6 bases removed from V and 5 bases from J, the gap between germline ends came to 17 bases. Looked up from germline, CDR1 is MDHEN and CDR2 is SYDVKM. The CDR3 has 15 amino acids. The chain's CDR3 is CASSRLRGYNNEQFF. The CDR3 DNA sequence: TGTGCCAGCAGCCGCCTCAGGGGCTATAACAATGAGCAGTTCTTC.

This rearrangement joins TRBV27 to TRBJ1-2; no firm D call. Germline V gene sequence: CDR1 MNHEY, CDR2 SMNVEV (reference sequence). V was cut by 7 bases and J by 0 bases, with 18 bases left in between. This CDR3 region has 16 residues. CDR3 amino acids: CASTSLGADSNYGYTF. DNA for the CDR3: TGTGCCAGCACCTCCCTCGGAGCGGACTCTAACTATGGCTACACCTTC.

The chain recombines TRBV27 with TRBJ1-1; TRBD1 matches 7 bases. The J segment lost 4 bases and the V segment lost 5 bases, leaving 7 bases of the junction unmatched. Germline V gene sequence: CDR1 MNHEY, CDR2 SMNVEV (reference sequence). This CDR3 is 14 amino acids long. The CDR3 nucleotides read TGTGCCAGCAGTCTTAGGGGGCGCGGCACTGAAGCTTTCTTT. Protein product: CASSLRGRGTEAFF.